The 21 T cell receptor beta chains presented below share a single source sample, sequenced in a study of OX40 agonist ivuxolimab in advanced cancers. Libraries were prepared through the immunoSEQ multiplex PCR assay. Here the immuneACCESS table is served through TCRdb, limited to in-frame sequences with V and J called. Missing clones are a known gap in these copies; in checked studies unresolved V genes cover under half, and the rest lacks a known reason. Counted in this sample were some 50,000 clones; about four fifths of them appeared once. Almost 6.5% of the sample goes to the ten largest clones. The specimen comprised CD4+ or CD8+ T cells sorted from blood, sampled in a trial of the OX40 agonist ivuxolimab. The receptors originated from an adult with an advanced solid tumor such as melanoma, head and neck, liver or kidney cancer.

The V gene is TRBV19, the J gene TRBJ1-1, with D perhaps matching TRBD1 (6 bases). This CDR3 comprises 13 residues. Trimming removed 3 bases at V and 6 bases at J, with 11 bases between. Per germline, CDR1 LNHDA and CDR2 SQIVND (reference sequence). The CDR3 nucleotides read TGTGCCAGTAGTATTGGGGGGCGGTCTGAAGCTTTCTTT. Its protein is CASSIGGRSEAFF.

This chain joins TRBV28 and TRBJ2-3; 8 bases line up with TRBD2. J gave up 5 bases and V 6 bases, and 16 bases lay outside the gene matches. CDR1 is MDHEN, CDR2 SYDVKM, per germline. The CDR3 sequence is 17 residues long. The CDR3 bases are TGTGCCAGCAGCTTACCGGAGCTAGCGGGTCCGGGAGATACGCAGTATTTT. Translation gives CASSLPELAGPGDTQYF.

CDR3 region: CASSLNSLYNEQFF. CDR3 DNA sequence: TGTGCCAGCAGCTTAAACAGCCTATACAATGAGCAGTTCTTC. The rearrangement links TRBV7-6 to TRBJ2-1; no clear D gene. Germline loops: CDR1 SGHVS, CDR2 FNYEAQ. Trimming removed 2 bases from V and 4 bases from J, with 9 bases in between. CDR3 length: 14 residues.

The chain uses TRBV5-6 and TRBJ2-1; D perhaps matches TRBD1 (5 bases). Germline CDR1 is SGHDT and CDR2 is YYEEEE. The V and J ends lost 2 bases and 6 bases respectively, with 12 bases between them. The CDR3 has 14 amino acids. The CDR3 reads CASSLGQGSNEQFF. CDR3 bases: TGTGCCAGCAGCTTAGGGCAGGGCAGCAATGAGCAGTTCTTC.

This sequence joins TRBV7-9 and TRBJ2-3, with 10 positions matching TRBD2. The CDR3 totals 17 residues. V was clipped by 5 bases and J by 2 bases; unmatched bases: 10. CDR1 SEHNR and CDR2 FQNEAQ come from the germline V gene (reference sequence). The CDR3 nucleotides are TGTGCCAGCAGCCCTATTCTAGCGGGGGCCTTCACAGATACGCAGTATTTT. Translation: CASSPILAGAFTDTQYF.

The J gene is TRBJ1-2, the V gene TRBV6-5, with D uncertain. Germline values: CDR1 MNHEY, CDR2 SVGAGI. Trimming stripped 2 bases from V and 4 bases from J, with 8 bases between. This CDR3 has 13 amino acids. The CDR3 region is CASSYLSFYGYTF. The CDR3 nucleotides are TGTGCCAGCAGTTACCTCAGCTTCTATGGCTACACCTTC.

V gene TRBV7-9 combines with J gene TRBJ2-7; perhaps TRBD2 as D (7 bases). Trimming shortened V by 5 bases and J by 4 bases, and 18 bases separated the two germline ends. Germline CDR1 and CDR2: SEHNR and FQNEAQ (reference sequence). The CDR3 has 15 amino acids. DNA for the CDR3: TGTGCCAGCAGCCCTTATGAGGGGGGGCAGTACGAGCAGTACTTC. Protein product: CASSPYEGGQYEQYF. The full variable domain, its missing parts supplied by reference TRBV7-9 and TRBJ2-7, is DTGVSQNPRHKITKRGQNVTFRCDPISEHNRLYWYRQTLGQGPEFLTYFQNEAQLEKSRLLSDRFSAERPKGSFSTLEIQRTEQGDSAMYLCASSPYEGGQYEQYFGPGTRLTVT.

The rearrangement joins TRBV4-1 to TRBJ1-3; weak D call: TRBD1 (6 bases). From germline, CDR1 is MGHRA and CDR2 YSYEKL. V shed 1 base and J shed 2 bases, with 9 bases lying between them. The length of the CDR3 is 15 residues. In DNA form, the CDR3 reads TGCGCCAGCAGCCAAGTGGACAGAGCTGGAAACACCATATATTTT. Translating gives CASSQVDRAGNTIYF.

This clone has a single count. The chain carries TRBV15 and TRBJ2-4; D tentatively reads TRBD1 or TRBD2 (6 bases each). Trimming removed 3 bases at V and 9 bases at J, with 12 bases between. The CDR3 is made up of 13 amino acids. Per the germline V gene, CDR1 is LNHNV and CDR2 is YYDKDF (reference sequence). CDR3 sequence: CATSRPGEVIQYF. The CDR3 DNA follows: TGTGCCACCAGCAGGCCAGGGGAGGTCATTCAGTACTTC.

The chain recombines TRBV9 with TRBJ1-2, with D hard to call. Germline V CDR1 and CDR2: SGDLS, YYNGEE. This CDR3 region has 8 residues. Deletions cut 3 bases from V and 13 bases from J, with 4 bases between. CDR3 region: CASSGTTF. For the CDR3, the DNA is TGTGCCAGCAGCGGGACCACCTTC.

The chain employs TRBV30 and TRBJ2-1; D remains unclear. V lost 0 bases and J 0 bases, leaving 15 bases between the germline ends. This CDR3 has 17 amino acids. Germline values: CDR1 GTSNPN, CDR2 SVGIG (reference sequence). DNA of the CDR3: TGTGCCTGGAGTGTAAGTGGATTGCCCCTCTCCTACAATGAGCAGTTCTTC. Protein product: CAWSVSGLPLSYNEQFF.

The rearrangement links TRBV7-6 to TRBJ2-7, with D possibly matching TRBD1 (5 bases). CDR1 is SGHVS, CDR2 FNYEAQ, per germline. This CDR3 is built from 14 residues. Trimming shortened V by 5 bases and J by 2 bases, and 13 bases separated the two germline ends. The CDR3 DNA is TGTGCCAGCAGCCCCCGGGTAGGGGCCTACGAGCAGTACTTC. Residues: CASSPRVGAYEQYF.

This clone was found many times. V gene TRBV7-6 combines with J gene TRBJ1-3; a weak D match, TRBD1 (5 bases). The CDR3 extends over 16 amino acids. Germline assignment: CDR1 SGHVS and CDR2 FNYEAQ. Trimming stripped 1 base from V and 1 base from J, with 11 bases between. In nucleotides, the CDR3 is TGTGCCAGCAGCTTAGAGGGGCGGACGTCTGGAAACACCATATATTTT. Translated: CASSLEGRTSGNTIYF.

This clone was seen a few times. The V call is TRBV6-1, the J call TRBJ1-1; D uncertain. Germline CDR1 reads MNHNS; CDR2 reads SASEGT. The CDR3 loop spans 14 amino acids. Trimming removed 3 bases from V and 1 base from J, with 9 bases in between. The CDR3 region is CASSDAGSNTEAFF. The CDR3 nucleotides read TGTGCCAGCAGTGATGCGGGGTCGAACACTGAAGCTTTCTTT.

This clone was detected ten times or more. The V and J genes are TRBV5-4 and TRBJ1-1, with no clear D. V lost 1 base and J lost 0, with 13 bases in between. The CDR3 runs to 16 residues. Germline V gene data show CDR1 as SGHNT and CDR2 as YYREEE (reference sequence). The CDR3 sequence: CASSLSITYVNTEAFF. For the CDR3, the DNA is TGTGCCAGCAGCTTGAGTATCACGTACGTGAACACTGAAGCTTTCTTT.

V is TRBV15 and J is TRBJ2-3; 7 nucleotides line up with TRBD2. V trimming: 2 bases; J trimming: 6 bases; junction bases outside the gene matches: 5. The CDR3 totals 14 residues. The germline V gene has CDR1 LNHNV and CDR2 YYDKDF (reference sequence). The DNA for the CDR3 is TGTGCCACCAGCAGATCGGTGGGGGGGGATACGCAGTATTTT. Its protein product is CATSRSVGGDTQYF.

This chain connects TRBV4-1 to TRBJ2-3, with D perhaps TRBD1 (6 bases). Germline lookup yields CDR1 MGHRA and CDR2 YSYEKL. The CDR3 loop spans 15 amino acids. V was trimmed by 3 bases and J by 3 bases, leaving 13 bases between them. CDR3 region: CASSQDSDLTDTQYF. The CDR3 DNA is TGCGCCAGCAGCCAGGACAGCGATTTAACAGATACGCAGTATTTT.

The gene calls are TRBV18 and TRBJ1-1; 8 bases match TRBD1. The CDR3 length is 14 residues. Germline lookup yields CDR1 KGHSH and CDR2 LQKENI. Trimming at V came to 3 bases and at J to 1 base, leaving 1 base not matched to a gene. CDR3 nucleotides: TGTGCCAGCTCACCTGGGACAGGGAACACTGAAGCTTTCTTT. Encoded protein: CASSPGTGNTEAFF.

A single count supports this clone. The J gene is TRBJ2-1, the V gene TRBV5-1; 9 bases align to TRBD2. This CDR3 is 15 amino acids long. Germline V lookup: CDR1 SGHRS, CDR2 YFSETQ. V was pared by 5 bases and J by 5 bases, with 8 bases of the junction left unmatched. The CDR3: CASSFSGGSNNEQFF. CDR3 in DNA: TGCGCCAGCAGTTTTAGCGGGGGCTCAAACAATGAGCAGTTCTTC.

This clone was counted a single time. This chain uses TRBV6-4 with TRBJ1-2, with 7 bases fitting TRBD1. The CDR3 spans 13 residues. After removal of 3 bases from V and 4 bases from J, the junction contained 2 bases not matched to a gene. From germline, CDR1 is MRHNA and CDR2 SNTAGT. The CDR3 bases are TGTGCCAGCAGTGAGGGACAGTTCTATGGCTACACCTTC. Translation gives CASSEGQFYGYTF.

This rearrangement joins TRBV7-9 to TRBJ2-5; D not resolved. Trimming removed 0 bases at V and 4 bases at J, with 12 bases between. The CDR3 totals 15 residues. The germline V gene encodes CDR1 SEHNR and CDR2 FQNEAQ (reference sequence). The CDR3 spells CASSLAYAGLETQYF. The CDR3, as DNA: TGTGCCAGCAGCTTAGCGTATGCAGGTTTAGAGACCCAGTACTTC. The full variable domain, its missing parts supplied by reference TRBV7-9 and TRBJ2-5, is DTGVSQNPRHKITKRGQNVTFRCDPISEHNRLYWYRQTLGQGPEFLTYFQNEAQLEKSRLLSDRFSAERPKGSFSTLEIQRTEQGDSAMYLCASSLAYAGLETQYFGPGTRLLVL.